Below, one T cell receptor (beta chain) is given with its context. At least ten counts were recorded for this clonotype. The clone's antigen remains unknown. Nothing much larger sits one base from this clone, and base qualities are not available. CDR1 and CDR2 were assigned from the germline V gene (reference sequence) as MNHEY and SMNVEV. The CDR3 starts with the cysteine, ends with the phenylalanine, and has 16 residues. CDR3 DNA only is kept here, 48 bases in frame from base 1. V loses 6 bases, J loses 4 bases, and the germline ends lie 16 bases apart. This sample was taken from a study of molecular identifiers for immune sequencing clone quantification (dated by TCRdb to between 2017 and 2018). Notes on the research overall: For a replicate experiment, the RNA from either approximately 20,000 or 100,000 naive CD8 T cells was divided into five aliquots, and four of those aliquots went on to sequencing. The study was a methods study using CD8 T cells to benchmark molecular-identifier clustering-based TCR repertoire sequencing (MIDCIRS) and TCR RNA copy counting.

The library was built by means of PCR. This sample was sequenced with an Illumina HiSeq 4000. Preparation of bulk TCR libraries followed a previously described approach, with the TCR primers listed in Table S5. The Qiagen AllPrep DNA/RNA kit was used to purify total RNA. Before analysis, reads from multiple sequencing runs of one library were combined. The original methods were these. Reads were retained only if an exact TCR constant sequence was present, and the retained reads were trimmed to 150 nt and grouped according to their 12-nt molecular barcodes. Within each barcode group, reads were sub-clustered at a 15% Levenshtein threshold, and quality-weighted consensus sequences were built per RNA molecule. Non-functional sequences were excluded, and lower-count sequences lying one edit away from another sequence were also excluded. On the basis of fitting two negative binomial distributions, barcode sub-clusters with fewer than 20% of the maximum read count were discarded. The public reads were reprocessed in TCRdb via fastp at Q25 and MiXCR, keeping in-frame beta chains. Rows matching on CDR3 protein sequence are summarized as one entry with the most common DNA and genes. The V and J calls reflect TCRdb's pipeline rather than the authors' work. The sample yields roughly 90,000 distinct CDR3 sequences; 15% to 20% were counted once. Roughly 0.8% of the sample is in the top ten clones.

What the work shows at the level of the full study, not this receptor alone: Clones above 20 RNA copies held over 99% of molecules in CMV-specific effector cells but under 1% in naive cells. When barcode sub-clustering was not used, chimeric consensus sequences inflated TCR diversity, with chimeras reaching as high as 47%. The naive libraries included spiked-in Jurkat TCR RNA (over nine copies' worth), and this RNA is not part of the donor repertoire. Modeling estimated about three recovered TCR RNA copies per cell, compared with about 10 by digital PCR, which implies 30% to 35% capture efficiency. Identical TCR molecules sharing a barcode could cause highly expanded clone sizes to be underestimated. A single cell's worth of spiked-in Jurkat TCR RNA was reported detectable even among approximately 930,000 naive CD8 T cells.

Libraries of naive CD8 T cells were built from anywhere between about 17,000 and 1,000,000 sorted cells, with 10%, 30% or 50% of the purified RNA used. Naive CD8 T cells were FACS-sorted as CD8+CD4-CCR7+CD45RA+ on a BD FACSAria II into RLT Plus buffer. To test detection sensitivity, Jurkat RNA equal to ten TCR copies was added to samples of about 17,000-1,100,000 naive CD8 T cells. CD8 T cells were enriched using RosetteSep CD8+ T Cell Enrichment Cocktail and Ficoll-Paque, and the enriched cells then underwent ACK red cell lysis. The source of this sequence is a human donor in good health. Some libraries in this study had Jurkat cell RNA spiked in. Rearrangement joined TRBV27 to TRBJ1-6, with the D segment identity uncertain. What was sequenced was naive CD8+ T cells from blood, with Jurkat cell RNA spiked in. Sample cell subset or site, as interpreted from the label and publication: FACS-sorted CD8+CD4-CCR7+CD45RA+ naive T cells. The CDR3 here reads CASSPASVTYNSPLHF. The DNA reads TGTGCCAGCAGCCCAGCATCTGTCACTTATAATTCACCCCTCCACTTT.